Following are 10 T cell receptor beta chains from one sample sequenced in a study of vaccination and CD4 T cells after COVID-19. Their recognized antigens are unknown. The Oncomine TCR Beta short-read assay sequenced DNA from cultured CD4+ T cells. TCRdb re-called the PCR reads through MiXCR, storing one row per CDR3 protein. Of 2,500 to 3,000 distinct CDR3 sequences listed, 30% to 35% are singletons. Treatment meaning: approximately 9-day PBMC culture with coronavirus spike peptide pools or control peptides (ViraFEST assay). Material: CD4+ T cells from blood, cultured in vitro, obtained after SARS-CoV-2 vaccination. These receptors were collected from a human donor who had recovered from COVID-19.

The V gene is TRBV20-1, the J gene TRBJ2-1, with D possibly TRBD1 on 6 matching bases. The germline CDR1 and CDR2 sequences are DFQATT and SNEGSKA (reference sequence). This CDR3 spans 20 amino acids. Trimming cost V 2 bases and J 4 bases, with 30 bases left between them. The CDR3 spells CSARRLGGVKSRDTYNEQFF. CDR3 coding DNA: TGCAGTGCTAGAAGATTAGGGGGTGTTAAAAGCAGGGACACGTACAATGAGCAGTTCTTC.

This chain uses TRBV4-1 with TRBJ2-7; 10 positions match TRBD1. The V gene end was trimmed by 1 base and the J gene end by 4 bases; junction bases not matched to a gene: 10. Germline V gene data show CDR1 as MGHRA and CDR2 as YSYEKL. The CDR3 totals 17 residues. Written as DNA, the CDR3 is TGCGCCAGCAGCCAAGCCCTGACGACAGGGGGCCGTTACGAGCAGTACTTC. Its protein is CASSQALTTGGRYEQYF.

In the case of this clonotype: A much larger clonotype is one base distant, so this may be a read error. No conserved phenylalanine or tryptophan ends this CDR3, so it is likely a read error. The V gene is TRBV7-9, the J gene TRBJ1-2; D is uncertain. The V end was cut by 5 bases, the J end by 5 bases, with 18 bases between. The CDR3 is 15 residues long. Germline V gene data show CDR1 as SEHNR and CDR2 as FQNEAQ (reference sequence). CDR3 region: CASSPLPRWGYGYTL. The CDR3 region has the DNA TGTGCCAGCAGCCCCCTCCCTCGGTGGGGATATGGCTACACCCTC.

CDR3 region: CASSQAWREAFF. CDR3 nucleotides: TGTGCCAGCAGCCAAGCTTGGAGGGAAGCTTTCTTT. This chain joins TRBV14 and TRBJ1-1; D is ambiguous. Germline-derived CDR1 and CDR2 are SGHDN and FVKESK. V shed 1 base and J shed 8 bases, with 8 bases lying between them. The length of the CDR3 is 12 residues. Filled out from reference TRBV14 and TRBJ1-1, the complete variable domain reads EAGVTQFPSHSVIEKGQTVTLRCDPISGHDNLYWYRRVMGKEIKFLLHFVKESKQDESGMPNNRFLAERTGGTYSTLKVQPAELEDSGVYFCASSQAWREAFFGQGTRLTVV.

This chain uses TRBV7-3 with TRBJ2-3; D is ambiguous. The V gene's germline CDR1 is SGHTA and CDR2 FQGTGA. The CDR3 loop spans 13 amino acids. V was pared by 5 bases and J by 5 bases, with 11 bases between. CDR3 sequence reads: CASSISRQDTQYF. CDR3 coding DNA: TGTGCCAGCAGCATTAGTAGACAAGATACGCAGTATTTT.

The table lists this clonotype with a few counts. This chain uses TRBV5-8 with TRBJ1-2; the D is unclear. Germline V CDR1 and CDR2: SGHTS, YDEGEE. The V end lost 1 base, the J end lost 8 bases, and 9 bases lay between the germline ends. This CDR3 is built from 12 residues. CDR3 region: CASSLTGRGYTF. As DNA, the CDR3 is TGTGCCAGCAGCTTGACCGGGCGAGGCTACACCTTC.

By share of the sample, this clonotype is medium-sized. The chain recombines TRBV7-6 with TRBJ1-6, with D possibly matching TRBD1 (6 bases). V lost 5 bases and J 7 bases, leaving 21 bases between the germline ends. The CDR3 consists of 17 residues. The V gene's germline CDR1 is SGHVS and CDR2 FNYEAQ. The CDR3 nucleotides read TGTGCCAGCAGCCCCGCCAACTATGGGGGGCCGAATTCACCCCTCCACTTT. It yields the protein CASSPANYGGPNSPLHF.

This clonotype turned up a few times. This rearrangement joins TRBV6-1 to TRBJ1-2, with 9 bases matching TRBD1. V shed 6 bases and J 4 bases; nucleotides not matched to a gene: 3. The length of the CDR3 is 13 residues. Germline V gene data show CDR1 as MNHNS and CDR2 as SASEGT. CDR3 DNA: TGTGCCAGCAGCTCGGGACAGGGCTATGGCTACACCTTC. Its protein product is CASSSGQGYGYTF.

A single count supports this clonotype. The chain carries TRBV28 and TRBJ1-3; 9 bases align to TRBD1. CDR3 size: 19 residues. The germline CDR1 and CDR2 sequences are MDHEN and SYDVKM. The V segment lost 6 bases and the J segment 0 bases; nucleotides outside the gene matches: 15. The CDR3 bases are TGTGCCAGCAGGCCCCACTCAAGGACAGGGGCGATCTCTGGAAACACCATATATTTT. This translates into CASRPHSRTGAISGNTIYF.

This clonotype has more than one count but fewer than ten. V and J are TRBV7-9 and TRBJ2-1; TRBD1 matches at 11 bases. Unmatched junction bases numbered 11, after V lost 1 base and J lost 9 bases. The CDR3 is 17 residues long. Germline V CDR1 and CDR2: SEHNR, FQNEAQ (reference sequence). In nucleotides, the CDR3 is TGTGCCAGCAGCTTAGAGGTGGAGGGACAGGGGGTAAGTGAGCAGTTCTTC. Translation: CASSLEVEGQGVSEQFF.